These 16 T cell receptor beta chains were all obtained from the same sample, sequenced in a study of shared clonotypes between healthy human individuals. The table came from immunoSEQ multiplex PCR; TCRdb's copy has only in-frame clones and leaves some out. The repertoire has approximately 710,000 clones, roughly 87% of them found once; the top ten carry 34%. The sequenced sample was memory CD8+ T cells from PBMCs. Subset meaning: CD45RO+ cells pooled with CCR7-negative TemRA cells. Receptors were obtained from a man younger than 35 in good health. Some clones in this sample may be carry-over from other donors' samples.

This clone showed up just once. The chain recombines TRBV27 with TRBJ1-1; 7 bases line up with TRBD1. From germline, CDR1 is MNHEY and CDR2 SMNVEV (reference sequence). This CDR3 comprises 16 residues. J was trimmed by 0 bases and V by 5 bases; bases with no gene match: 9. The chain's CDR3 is CASSPPPGQMNTEAFF. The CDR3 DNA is TGTGCCAGCAGTCCACCTCCGGGACAGATGAACACTGAAGCTTTCTTT.

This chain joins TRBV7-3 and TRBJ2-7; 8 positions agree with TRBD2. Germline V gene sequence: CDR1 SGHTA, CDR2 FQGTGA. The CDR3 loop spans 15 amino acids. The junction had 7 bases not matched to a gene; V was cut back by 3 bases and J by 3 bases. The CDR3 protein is CASSFLAGRGYEQYF. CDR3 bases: TGTGCCAGCAGCTTTTTAGCGGGAAGGGGCTACGAGCAGTACTTC.

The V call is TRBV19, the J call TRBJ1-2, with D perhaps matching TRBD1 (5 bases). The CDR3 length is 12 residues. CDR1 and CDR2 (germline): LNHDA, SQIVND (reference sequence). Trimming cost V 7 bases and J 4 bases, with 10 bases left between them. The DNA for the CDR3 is TGTGCCAGTAAACTGGGGCCCTATGGCTACACCTTC. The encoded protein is CASKLGPYGYTF.

For the CDR3, the DNA is TGTGCCAGCAGTCCCGGGACAGGGGGGGAAAAACTGTTTTTT. Amino acid sequence: CASSPGTGGEKLFF. V is TRBV27 and J is TRBJ1-4; the match to TRBD1 covers 11 bases. Per germline, CDR1 MNHEY and CDR2 SMNVEV (reference sequence). With V trimmed by 5 bases and J by 8 bases, 4 bases remained unmatched. This CDR3 spans 14 amino acids.

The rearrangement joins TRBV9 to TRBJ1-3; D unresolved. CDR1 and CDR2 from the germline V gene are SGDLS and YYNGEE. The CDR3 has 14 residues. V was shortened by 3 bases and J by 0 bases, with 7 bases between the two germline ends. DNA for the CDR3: TGTGCCAGCAGCGCCGTACTCTCTGGAAACACCATATATTTT. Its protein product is CASSAVLSGNTIYF.

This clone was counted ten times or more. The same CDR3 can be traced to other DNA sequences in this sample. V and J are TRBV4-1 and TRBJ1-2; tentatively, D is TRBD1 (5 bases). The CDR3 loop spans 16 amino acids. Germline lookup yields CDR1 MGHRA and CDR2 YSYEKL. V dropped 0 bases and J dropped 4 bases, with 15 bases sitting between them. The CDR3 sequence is CASSQDWAGEVYGYTF. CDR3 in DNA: TGCGCCAGCAGCCAAGATTGGGCGGGGGAGGTCTATGGCTACACCTTC.

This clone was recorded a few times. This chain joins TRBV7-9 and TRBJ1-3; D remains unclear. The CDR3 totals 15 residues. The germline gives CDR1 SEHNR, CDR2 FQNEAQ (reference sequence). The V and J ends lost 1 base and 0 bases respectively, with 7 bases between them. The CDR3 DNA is TGTGCCAGCAGCTTAGACGGAAGCTCTGGAAACACCATATATTTT. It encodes CASSLDGSSGNTIYF.

As DNA, the CDR3 is TGTGCCAGCAGTTTGACCCCGTACCAAGAGACCCAGTACTTC. Protein: CASSLTPYQETQYF. The rearrangement links TRBV25-1 to TRBJ2-5; D is undetermined. The CDR3 covers 14 residues. The germline V and J ends were trimmed by 5 bases and 0 bases, with 10 bases remaining between them. Per the germline V gene, CDR1 is MGHDK and CDR2 is SYGVNS. The whole variable domain, filled in from reference TRBV25-1 and TRBJ2-5, reads EADIYQTPRYLVIGTGKKITLECSQTMGHDKMYWYQQDPGMELHLIHYSYGVNSTEKGDLSSESTVSRIRTEHFPLTLESARPSHTSQYLCASSLTPYQETQYFGPGTRLLVL.

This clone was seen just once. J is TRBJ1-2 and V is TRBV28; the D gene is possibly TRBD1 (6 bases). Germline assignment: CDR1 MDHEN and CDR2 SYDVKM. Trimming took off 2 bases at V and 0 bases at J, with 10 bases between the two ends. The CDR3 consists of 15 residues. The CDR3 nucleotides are TGTGCCAGCAGTTTAAGGGGGGTTTCTAACTATGGCTACACCTTC. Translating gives CASSLRGVSNYGYTF.

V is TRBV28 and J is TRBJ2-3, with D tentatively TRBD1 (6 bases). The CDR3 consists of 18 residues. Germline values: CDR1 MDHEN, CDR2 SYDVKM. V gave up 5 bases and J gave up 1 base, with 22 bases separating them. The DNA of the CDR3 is TGTGCCAGCAGTCCTATTAATTGGGGGACACGCCGCACAGATACGCAGTATTTT. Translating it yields CASSPINWGTRRTDTQYF.

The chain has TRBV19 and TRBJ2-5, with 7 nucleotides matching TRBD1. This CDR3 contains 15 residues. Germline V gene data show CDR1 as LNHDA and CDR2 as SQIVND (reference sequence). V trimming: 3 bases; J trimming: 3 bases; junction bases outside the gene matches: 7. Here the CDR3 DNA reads TGTGCCAGTAGTATTGACAGGGTCGGGGAAGAGACCCAGTACTTC. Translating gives CASSIDRVGEETQYF.

This CDR3 is CAWSSTGAGEQFF. Here the CDR3 DNA reads TGTGCCTGGAGTTCCACTGGGGCGGGTGAGCAGTTCTTC. The rearrangement uses TRBV30 and TRBJ2-1, with D perhaps assigned TRBD1 or TRBD2 (5 bases each). Germline V gene sequence: CDR1 GTSNPN, CDR2 SVGIG (reference sequence). Trimming removed 2 bases from V and 9 bases from J, with 14 bases in between. CDR3 length: 13 residues. The variable domain in full, completed from reference TRBV30 and TRBJ2-1, reads SQTIHQWPATLVQPVGSPLSLECTVEGTSNPNLYWYRQAAGRGLQLLFYSVGIGQISSEVPQNLSASRPQDRQFILSSKKLLLSDSGFYLCAWSSTGAGEQFFGPGTRLTVL.

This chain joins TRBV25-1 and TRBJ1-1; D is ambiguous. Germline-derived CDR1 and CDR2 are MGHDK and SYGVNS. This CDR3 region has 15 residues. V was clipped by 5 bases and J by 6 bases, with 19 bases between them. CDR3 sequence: CASSRPVGRGPEAFF. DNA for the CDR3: TGTGCCAGCAGTAGGCCCGTAGGGAGAGGGCCTGAAGCTTTCTTT.

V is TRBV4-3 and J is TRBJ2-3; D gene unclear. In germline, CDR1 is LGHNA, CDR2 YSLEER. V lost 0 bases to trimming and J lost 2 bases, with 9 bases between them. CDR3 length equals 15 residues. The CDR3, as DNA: TGCGCCAGCAGCCAAGATCCGGCAGCCACAGATACGCAGTATTTT. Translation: CASSQDPAATDTQYF.

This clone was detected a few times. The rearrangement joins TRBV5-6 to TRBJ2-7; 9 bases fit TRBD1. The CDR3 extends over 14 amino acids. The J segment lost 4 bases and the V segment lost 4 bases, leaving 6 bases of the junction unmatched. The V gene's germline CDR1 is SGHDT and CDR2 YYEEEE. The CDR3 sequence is CASSRDRELYEQYF. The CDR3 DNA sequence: TGTGCCAGCAGCCGGGACAGGGAACTGTACGAGCAGTACTTC.

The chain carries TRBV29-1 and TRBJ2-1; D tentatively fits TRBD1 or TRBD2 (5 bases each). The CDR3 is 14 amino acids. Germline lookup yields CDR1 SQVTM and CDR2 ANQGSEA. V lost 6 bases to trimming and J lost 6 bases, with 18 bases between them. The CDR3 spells CSVAGTEKFNEQFF. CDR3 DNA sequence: TGCAGCGTCGCCGGGACGGAGAAGTTCAATGAGCAGTTCTTC.